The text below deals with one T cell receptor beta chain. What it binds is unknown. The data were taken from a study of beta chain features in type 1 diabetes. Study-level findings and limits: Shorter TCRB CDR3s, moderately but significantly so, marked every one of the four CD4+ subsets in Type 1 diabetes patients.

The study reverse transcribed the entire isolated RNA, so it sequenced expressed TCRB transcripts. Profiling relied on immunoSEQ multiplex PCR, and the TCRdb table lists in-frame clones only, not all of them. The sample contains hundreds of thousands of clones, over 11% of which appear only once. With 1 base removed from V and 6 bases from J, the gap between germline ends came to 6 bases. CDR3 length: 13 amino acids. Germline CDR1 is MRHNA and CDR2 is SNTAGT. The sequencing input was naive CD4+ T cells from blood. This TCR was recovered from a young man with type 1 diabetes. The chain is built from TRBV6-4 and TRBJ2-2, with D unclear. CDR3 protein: CASSDLVSGELFF. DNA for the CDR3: TGTGCCAGCAGTGACTTAGTTTCCGGGGAGCTGTTTTTT.